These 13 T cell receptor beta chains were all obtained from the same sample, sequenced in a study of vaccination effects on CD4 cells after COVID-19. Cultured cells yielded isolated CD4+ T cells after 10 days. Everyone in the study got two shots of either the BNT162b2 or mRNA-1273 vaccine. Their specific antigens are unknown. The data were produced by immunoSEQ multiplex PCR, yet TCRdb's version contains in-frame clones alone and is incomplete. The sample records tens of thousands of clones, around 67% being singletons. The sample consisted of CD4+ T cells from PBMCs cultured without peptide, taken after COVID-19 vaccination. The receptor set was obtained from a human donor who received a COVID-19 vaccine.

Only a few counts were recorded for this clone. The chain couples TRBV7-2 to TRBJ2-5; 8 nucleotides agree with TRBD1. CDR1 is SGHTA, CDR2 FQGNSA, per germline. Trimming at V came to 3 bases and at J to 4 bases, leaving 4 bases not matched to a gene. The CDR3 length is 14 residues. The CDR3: CASSFPDRGETQYF. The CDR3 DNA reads TGTGCCAGCAGCTTCCCAGACAGGGGAGAGACCCAGTACTTC.

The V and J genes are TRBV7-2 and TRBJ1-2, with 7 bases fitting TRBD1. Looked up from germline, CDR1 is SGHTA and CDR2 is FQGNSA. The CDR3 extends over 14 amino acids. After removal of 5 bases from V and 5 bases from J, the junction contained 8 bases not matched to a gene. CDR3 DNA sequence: TGTGCCAGCAGCCCAGACAGGGAGGCGTATGGCTACACCTTC. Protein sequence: CASSPDREAYGYTF.

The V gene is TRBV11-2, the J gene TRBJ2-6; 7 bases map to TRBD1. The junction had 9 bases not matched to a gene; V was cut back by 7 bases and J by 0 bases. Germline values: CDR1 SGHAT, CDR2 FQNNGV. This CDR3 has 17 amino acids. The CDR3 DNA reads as TGTGCCAGCACTACCGGGACAGCCCTCTCTGGGGCCAACGTCCTGACTTTC. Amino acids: CASTTGTALSGANVLTF.

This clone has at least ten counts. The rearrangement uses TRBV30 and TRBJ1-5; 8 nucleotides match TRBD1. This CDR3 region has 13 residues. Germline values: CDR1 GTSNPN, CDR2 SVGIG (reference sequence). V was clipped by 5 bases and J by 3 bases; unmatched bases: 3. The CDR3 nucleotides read TGTGCCTGGTCAGGGGGCTTCAATCAGCCCCAGCATTTT. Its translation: CAWSGGFNQPQHF.

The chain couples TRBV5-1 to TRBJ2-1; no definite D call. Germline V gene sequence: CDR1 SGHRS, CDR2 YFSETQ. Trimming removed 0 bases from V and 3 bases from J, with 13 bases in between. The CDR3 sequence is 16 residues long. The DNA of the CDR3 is TGCGCCAGCAGCTTGGCAGAGCGAATAAACTACAATGAGCAGTTCTTC. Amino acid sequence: CASSLAERINYNEQFF.

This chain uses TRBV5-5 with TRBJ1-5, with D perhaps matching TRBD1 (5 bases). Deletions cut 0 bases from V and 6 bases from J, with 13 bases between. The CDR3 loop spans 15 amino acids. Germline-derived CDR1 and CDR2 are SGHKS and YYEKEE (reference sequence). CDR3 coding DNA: TGTGCCAGCAGCTTGGGGACACCCGGGGCTCAGCCCCAGCATTTT. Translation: CASSLGTPGAQPQHF.

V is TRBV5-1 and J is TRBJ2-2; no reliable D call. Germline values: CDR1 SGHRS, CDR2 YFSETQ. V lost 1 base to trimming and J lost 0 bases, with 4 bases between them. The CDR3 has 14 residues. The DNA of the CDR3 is TGCGCCAGCAGCTTGTTTGCGAACACCGGGGAGCTGTTTTTT. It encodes CASSLFANTGELFF. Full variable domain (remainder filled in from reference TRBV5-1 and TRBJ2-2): KAGVTQTPRYLIKTRGQQVTLSCSPISGHRSVSWYQQTPGQGLQFLFEYFSETQRNKGNFPGRFSGRQFSNSRSEMNVSTLELGDSALYLCASSLFANTGELFFGEGSRLTVL.

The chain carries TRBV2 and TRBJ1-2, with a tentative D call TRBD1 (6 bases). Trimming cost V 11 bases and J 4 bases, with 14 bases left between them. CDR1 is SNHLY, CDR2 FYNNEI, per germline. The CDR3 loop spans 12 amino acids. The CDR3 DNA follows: TGTGCCGGACACGAGGACAGCTATGGCTACACCTTC. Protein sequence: CAGHEDSYGYTF.

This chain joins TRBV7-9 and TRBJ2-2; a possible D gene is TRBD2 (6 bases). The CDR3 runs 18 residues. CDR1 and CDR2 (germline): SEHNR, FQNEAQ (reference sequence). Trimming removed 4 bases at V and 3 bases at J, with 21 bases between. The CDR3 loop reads CASSSTLVRGYDTGELFF. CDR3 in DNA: TGTGCCAGCAGCTCCACGCTTGTCCGGGGGTACGACACCGGGGAGCTGTTTTTT. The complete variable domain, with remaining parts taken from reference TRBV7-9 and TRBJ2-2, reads DTGVSQNPRHKITKRGQNVTFRCDPISEHNRLYWYRQTLGQGPEFLTYFQNEAQLEKSRLLSDRFSAERPKGSFSTLEIQRTEQGDSAMYLCASSSTLVRGYDTGELFFGEGSRLTVL.

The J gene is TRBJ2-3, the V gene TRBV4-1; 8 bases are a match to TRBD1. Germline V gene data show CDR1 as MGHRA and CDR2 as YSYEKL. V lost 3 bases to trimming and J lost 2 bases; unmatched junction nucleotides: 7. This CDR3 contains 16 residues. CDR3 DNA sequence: TGCGCCAGCAGCCAGCAACAGGGGGTCGACACAGATACGCAGTATTTT. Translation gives CASSQQQGVDTDTQYF.

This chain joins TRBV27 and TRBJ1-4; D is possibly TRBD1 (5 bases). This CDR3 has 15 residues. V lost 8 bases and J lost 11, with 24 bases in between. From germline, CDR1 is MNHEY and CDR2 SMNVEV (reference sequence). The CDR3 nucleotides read TGTGCCAGCGGCCCCTCGGGACGCACTTTATCGAAACTGTTTTTT. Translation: CASGPSGRTLSKLFF.

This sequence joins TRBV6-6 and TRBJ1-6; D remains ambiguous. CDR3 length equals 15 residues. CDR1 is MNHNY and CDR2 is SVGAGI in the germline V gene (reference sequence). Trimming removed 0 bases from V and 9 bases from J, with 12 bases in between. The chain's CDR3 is CASSYSRVQSSPLHF. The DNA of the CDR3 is TGTGCCAGCAGTTACTCAAGGGTCCAGAGTTCACCCCTCCACTTT.

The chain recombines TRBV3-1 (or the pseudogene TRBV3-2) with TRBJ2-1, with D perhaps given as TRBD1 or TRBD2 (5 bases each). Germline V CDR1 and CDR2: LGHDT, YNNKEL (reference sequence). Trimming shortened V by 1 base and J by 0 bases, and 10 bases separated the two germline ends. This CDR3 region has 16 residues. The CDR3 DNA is TGTGCCAGCAGCCAAGTGGGGACCTTCTCCTACAATGAGCAGTTCTTC. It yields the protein CASSQVGTFSYNEQFF.